This T cell receptor (beta chain) is drawn from a study of shared clonotypes between healthy human individuals. To note about this clone: A read error may account for a junction end that differs from germline.

From germline, CDR1 is SGHRS and CDR2 YFSETQ. The CDR3 runs 14 residues. Replicate sorted-subset PCRs were loaded with roughly 190 ng DNA, 30,000 or so T cell genomes. Using immunoSEQ multiplex PCR, the repertoire was profiled, and TCRdb retains in-frame clones only, with some absent. In the table there are 2 million to 3 million clones, roughly 92% of which are singletons. The TCR was taken from a man aged 18 to 30 in good health. The genes are TRBV5-1 and TRBJ1-2; D is undetermined. The source material was naive CD4+ T cells sorted from blood. Noted subset: CD45RA+ positively selected. CDR3 sequence: CASSLSLGNDGYTF. CDR3 DNA sequence: TGCGCCAGCAGCTTGTCGCTGGGTAACGATGGCTACACCTTC.